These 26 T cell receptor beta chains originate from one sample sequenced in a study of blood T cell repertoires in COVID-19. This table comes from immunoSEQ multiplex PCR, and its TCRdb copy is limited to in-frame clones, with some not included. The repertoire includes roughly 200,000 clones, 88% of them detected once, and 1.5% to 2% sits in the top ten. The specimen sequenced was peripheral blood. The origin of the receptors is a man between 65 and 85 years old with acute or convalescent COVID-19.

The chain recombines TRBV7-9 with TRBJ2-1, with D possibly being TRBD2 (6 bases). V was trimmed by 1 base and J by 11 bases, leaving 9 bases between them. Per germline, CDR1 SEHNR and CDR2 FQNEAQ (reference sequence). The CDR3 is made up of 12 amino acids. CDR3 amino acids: CASSLGGLQQFF. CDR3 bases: TGTGCCAGCAGCTTAGGGGGACTCCAGCAGTTCTTC.

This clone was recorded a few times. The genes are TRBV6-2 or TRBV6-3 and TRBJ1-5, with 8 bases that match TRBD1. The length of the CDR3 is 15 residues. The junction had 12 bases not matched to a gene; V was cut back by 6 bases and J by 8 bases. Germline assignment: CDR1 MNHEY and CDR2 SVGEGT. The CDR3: CASSDEQGDLKPQHF. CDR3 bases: TGTGCCAGCAGCGATGAACAGGGGGACCTAAAGCCCCAGCATTTT.

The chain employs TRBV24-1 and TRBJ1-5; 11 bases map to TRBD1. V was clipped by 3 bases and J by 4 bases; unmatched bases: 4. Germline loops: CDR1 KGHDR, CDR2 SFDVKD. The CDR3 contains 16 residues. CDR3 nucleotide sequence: TGTGCCACCAGTGATGCCGGGACAGGGGGAAATCAGCCCCAGCATTTT. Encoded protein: CATSDAGTGGNQPQHF.

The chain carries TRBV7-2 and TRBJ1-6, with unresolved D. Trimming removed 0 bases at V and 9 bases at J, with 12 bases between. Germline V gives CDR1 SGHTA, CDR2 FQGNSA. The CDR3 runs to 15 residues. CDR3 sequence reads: CASSLATRGSSPLHF. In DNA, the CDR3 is TGTGCCAGCAGCTTAGCGACAAGAGGGAGTTCACCCCTCCACTTT.

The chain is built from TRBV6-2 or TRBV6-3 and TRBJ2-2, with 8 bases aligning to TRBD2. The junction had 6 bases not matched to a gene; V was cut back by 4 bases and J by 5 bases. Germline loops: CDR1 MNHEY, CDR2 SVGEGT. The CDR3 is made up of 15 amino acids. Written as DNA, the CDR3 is TGTGCCAGCAGTTCCTCGGGACTAGTAACCGGGGAGCTGTTTTTT. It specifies CASSSSGLVTGELFF.

Here the CDR3 DNA reads TGCGCCAGCAGCCCGCCTCTGGCGGGGGAATACGAGCAGTACTTC. Protein: CASSPPLAGEYEQYF. This rearrangement joins TRBV5-1 to TRBJ2-7; 7 positions match TRBD2. The CDR3 runs 15 residues. CDR1 SGHRS and CDR2 YFSETQ come from the germline V gene. V shed 4 bases, J shed 4 bases, and the junction held 11 bases outside the gene matches.

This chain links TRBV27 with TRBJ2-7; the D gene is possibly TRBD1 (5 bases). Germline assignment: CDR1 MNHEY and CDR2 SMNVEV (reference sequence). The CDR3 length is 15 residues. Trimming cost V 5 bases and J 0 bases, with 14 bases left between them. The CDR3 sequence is CASSNTGYSSYEQYF. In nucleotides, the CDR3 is TGTGCCAGCAGTAACACAGGTTATAGCTCCTACGAGCAGTACTTC.

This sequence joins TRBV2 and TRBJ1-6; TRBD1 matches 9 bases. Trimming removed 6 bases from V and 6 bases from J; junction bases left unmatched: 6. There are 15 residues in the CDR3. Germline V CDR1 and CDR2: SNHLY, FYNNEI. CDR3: CASSALGQGNSPLHF. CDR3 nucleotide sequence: TGTGCCAGCAGCGCCCTGGGACAGGGTAATTCACCCCTCCACTTT. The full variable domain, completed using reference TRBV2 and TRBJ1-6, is EPEVTQTPSHQVTQMGQEVILRCVPISNHLYFYWYRQILGQKVEFLVSFYNNEISEKSEIFDDQFSVERPDGSNFTLKIRSTKLEDSAMYFCASSALGQGNSPLHFGNGTRLTVT.

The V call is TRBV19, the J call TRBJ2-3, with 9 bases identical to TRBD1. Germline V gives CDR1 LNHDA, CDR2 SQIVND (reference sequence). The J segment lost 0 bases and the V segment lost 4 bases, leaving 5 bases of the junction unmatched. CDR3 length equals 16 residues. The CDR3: CASSTLDRGSTDTQYF. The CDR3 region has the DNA TGTGCCAGTAGTACCTTGGACAGGGGAAGCACAGATACGCAGTATTTT.

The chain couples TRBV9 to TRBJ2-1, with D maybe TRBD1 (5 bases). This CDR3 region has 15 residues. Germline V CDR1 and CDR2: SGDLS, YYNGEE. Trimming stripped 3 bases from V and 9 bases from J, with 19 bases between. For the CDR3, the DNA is TGTGCCAGCAGCGGAATGGGCAGGGTAATGGTTGAGCAGTTCTTC. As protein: CASSGMGRVMVEQFF.

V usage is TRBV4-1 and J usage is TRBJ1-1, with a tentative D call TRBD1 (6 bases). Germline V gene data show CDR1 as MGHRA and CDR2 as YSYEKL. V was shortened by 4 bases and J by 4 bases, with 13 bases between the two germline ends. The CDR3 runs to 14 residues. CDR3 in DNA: TGCGCCAGCAGCCTATCAAGGGGGGGCACTGAAGCTTTCTTT. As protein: CASSLSRGGTEAFF.

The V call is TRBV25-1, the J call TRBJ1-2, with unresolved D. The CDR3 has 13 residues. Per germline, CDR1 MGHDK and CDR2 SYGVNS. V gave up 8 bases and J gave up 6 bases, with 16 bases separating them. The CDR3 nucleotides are TGTGCCAGCTCCCCCGGAGGGTCGGATGGCTACACCTTC. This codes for CASSPGGSDGYTF.

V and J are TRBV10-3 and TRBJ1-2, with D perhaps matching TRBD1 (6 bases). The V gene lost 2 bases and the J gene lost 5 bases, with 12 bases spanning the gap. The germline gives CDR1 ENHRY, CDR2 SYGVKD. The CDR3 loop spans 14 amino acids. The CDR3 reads CAISEGGFTYGYTF. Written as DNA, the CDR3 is TGTGCCATCAGTGAGGGGGGCTTTACTTATGGCTACACCTTC.

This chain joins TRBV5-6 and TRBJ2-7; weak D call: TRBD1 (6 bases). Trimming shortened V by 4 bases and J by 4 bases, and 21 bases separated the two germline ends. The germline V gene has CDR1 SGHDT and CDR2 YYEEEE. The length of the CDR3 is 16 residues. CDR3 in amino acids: CASSPPQGTQYYEQYF. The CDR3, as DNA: TGTGCCAGCAGCCCCCCTCAAGGGACACAATATTACGAGCAGTACTTC.

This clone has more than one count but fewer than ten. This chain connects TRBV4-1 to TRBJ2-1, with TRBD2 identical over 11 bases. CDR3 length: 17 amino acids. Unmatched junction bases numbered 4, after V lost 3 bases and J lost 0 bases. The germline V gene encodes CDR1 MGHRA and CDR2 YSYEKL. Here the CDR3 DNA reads TGCGCCAGCAGCCAGGTACTAGCGGGGGTCTCCTACAATGAGCAGTTCTTC. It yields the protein CASSQVLAGVSYNEQFF.

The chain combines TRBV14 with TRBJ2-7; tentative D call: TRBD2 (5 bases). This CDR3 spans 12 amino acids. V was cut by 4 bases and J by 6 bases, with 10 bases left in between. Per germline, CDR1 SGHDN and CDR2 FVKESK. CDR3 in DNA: TGTGCCAGCAGCCGGACTTATTCCGAGCAGTACTTC. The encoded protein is CASSRTYSEQYF.

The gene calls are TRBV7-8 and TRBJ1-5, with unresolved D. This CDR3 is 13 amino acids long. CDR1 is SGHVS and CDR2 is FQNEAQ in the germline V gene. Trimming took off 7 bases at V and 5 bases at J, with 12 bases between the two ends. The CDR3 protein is CASTLGPDQPQHF. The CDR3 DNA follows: TGTGCCAGCACCCTAGGCCCAGATCAGCCCCAGCATTTT. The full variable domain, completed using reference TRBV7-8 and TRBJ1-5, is GAGVSQSPRYKVAKRGQDVALRCDPISGHVSLFWYQQALGQGPEFLTYFQNEAQLDKSGLPSDRFFAERPEGSVSTLKIQRTQQEDSAVYLCASTLGPDQPQHFGDGTRLSIL.

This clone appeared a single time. The CDR3 is CASSAGGSYNSPLHF. CDR3 nucleotide sequence: TGTGCCAGCAGCGCCGGAGGGTCCTATAATTCACCCCTCCACTTT. The chain joins TRBV9 to TRBJ1-6; D remains unclear. The CDR3 sequence is 15 residues long. V lost 3 bases to trimming and J lost 1 base, with 8 bases between them. Germline CDR1 reads SGDLS; CDR2 reads YYNGEE.

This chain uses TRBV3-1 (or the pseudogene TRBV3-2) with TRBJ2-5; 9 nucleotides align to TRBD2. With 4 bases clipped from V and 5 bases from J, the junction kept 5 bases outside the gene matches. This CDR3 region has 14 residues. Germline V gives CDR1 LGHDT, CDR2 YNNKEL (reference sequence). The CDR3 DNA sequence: TGTGCCAGCAGCCGTAGCGGGAGCGGGGAGACCCAGTACTTC. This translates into CASSRSGSGETQYF.

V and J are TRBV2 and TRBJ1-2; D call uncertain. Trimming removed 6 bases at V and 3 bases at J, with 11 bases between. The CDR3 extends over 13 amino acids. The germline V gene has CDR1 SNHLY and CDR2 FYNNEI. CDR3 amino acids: CASREEEYYGYTF. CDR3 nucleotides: TGTGCCAGCAGGGAGGAGGAATACTATGGCTACACCTTC.

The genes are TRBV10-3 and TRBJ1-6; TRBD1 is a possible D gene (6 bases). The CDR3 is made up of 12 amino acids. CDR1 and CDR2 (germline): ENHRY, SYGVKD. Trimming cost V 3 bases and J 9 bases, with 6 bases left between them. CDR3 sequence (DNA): TGTGCCATCAGTGAACAGGGTTCACCCCTCCACTTT. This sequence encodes CAISEQGSPLHF.

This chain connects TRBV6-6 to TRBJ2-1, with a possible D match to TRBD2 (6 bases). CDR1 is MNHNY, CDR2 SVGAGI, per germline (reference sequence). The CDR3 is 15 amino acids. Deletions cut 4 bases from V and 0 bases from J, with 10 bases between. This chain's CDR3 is CASSLGLGSYNEQFF. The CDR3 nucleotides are TGTGCCAGCAGTTTGGGACTGGGCTCCTACAATGAGCAGTTCTTC.

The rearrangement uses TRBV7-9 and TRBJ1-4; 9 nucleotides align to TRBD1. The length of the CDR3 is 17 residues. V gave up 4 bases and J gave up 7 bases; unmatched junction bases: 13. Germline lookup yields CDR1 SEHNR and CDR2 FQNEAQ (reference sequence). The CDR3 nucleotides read TGTGCCAGCAGCTCGAACCGGGACAGGGAAACGGGTGAAAAACTGTTTTTT. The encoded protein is CASSSNRDRETGEKLFF.

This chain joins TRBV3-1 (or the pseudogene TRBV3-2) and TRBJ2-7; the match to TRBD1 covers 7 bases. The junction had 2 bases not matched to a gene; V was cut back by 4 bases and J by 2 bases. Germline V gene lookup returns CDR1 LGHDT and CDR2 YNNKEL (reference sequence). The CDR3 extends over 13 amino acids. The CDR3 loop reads CASSPGTAYEQYF. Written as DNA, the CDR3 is TGTGCCAGCAGCCCCGGGACAGCCTACGAGCAGTACTTC.

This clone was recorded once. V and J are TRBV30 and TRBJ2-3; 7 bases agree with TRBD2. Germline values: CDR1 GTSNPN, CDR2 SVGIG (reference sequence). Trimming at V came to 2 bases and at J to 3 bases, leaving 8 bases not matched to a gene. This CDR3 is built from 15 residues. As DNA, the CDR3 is TGTGCCTGGAGTAAGGTCCTAGCGGCTACAGATACGCAGTATTTT. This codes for CAWSKVLAATDTQYF.

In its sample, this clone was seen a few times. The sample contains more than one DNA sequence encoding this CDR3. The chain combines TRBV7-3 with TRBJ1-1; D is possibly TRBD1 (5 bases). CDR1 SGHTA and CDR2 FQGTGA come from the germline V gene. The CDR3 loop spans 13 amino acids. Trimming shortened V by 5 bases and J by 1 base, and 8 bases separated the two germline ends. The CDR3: CASSLQGNTEAFF. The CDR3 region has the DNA TGTGCCAGCAGCCTCCAGGGGAACACTGAAGCTTTCTTT.